What follows are 9 T cell receptor beta chains derived from one specimen sequenced in a study of Graves' ophthalmopathy and Graves' hyperthyroidism. CDR3 regions of TCR beta were amplified from RNA transcripts. Second-round multiplex PCR came after first-round RT-PCR with HTBI primers. TCRdb independently ran MiXCR on the multiplex PCR reads; one entry per CDR3 protein. This sample has about 620,000 distinct CDR3 sequences; 22% occur once, and the top ten carry roughly 6.9%. The source material was peripheral blood. The receptors were sampled from a woman between 18 and 30 years old with stable Graves' hyperthyroidism. Some clones in this sample may be carry-over from other donors' samples.

The genes are TRBV18 and TRBJ2-7; D unclear. V was pared by 0 bases and J by 7 bases, with 7 bases between. Germline V CDR1 and CDR2: KGHSH, LQKENI. This CDR3 has 12 amino acids. CDR3 loop: CASSPPGLEQYF. The DNA of the CDR3 is TGTGCCAGCTCACCACCAGGGCTTGAGCAGTACTTC.

This clonotype was recorded many times. This chain connects TRBV7-2 to TRBJ2-4; TRBD2 matches 8 bases. The length of the CDR3 is 14 residues. Germline V CDR1 and CDR2: SGHTA, FQGNSA. Losses at the gene ends were 2 bases for V and 7 bases for J; bases not matched to a gene: 4. The CDR3 loop reads CASSLREGRNIQYF. The CDR3 nucleotides are TGTGCCAGCAGCTTACGGGAGGGGCGGAACATTCAGTACTTC.

This clonotype was counted ten times or more. The chain is built from TRBV27 and TRBJ1-1, with 9 positions matching TRBD1. The length of the CDR3 is 14 residues. In germline, CDR1 is MNHEY, CDR2 SMNVEV (reference sequence). The ends lost 8 bases at V and 3 bases at J; junction bases unmatched: 7. CDR3 protein: CASGVQGAHTEAFF. The CDR3 DNA reads as TGTGCCAGCGGGGTACAGGGGGCGCACACTGAAGCTTTCTTT.

This clonotype showed up many times. This sequence joins TRBV6-4 and TRBJ1-3; perhaps TRBD1 as D (6 bases). V was pared by 4 bases and J by 0 bases, with 13 bases between. Germline values: CDR1 MRHNA, CDR2 SNTAGT. This CDR3 is built from 16 residues. CDR3 nucleotides: TGTGCCAGCAGTGCGACAGGCATTAACTCTGGAAACACCATATATTTT. Translating gives CASSATGINSGNTIYF.

This clonotype was seen only a few times. V usage is TRBV6-2 or TRBV6-3 and J usage is TRBJ2-2; D unclear. The CDR3 covers 14 residues. V lost 0 bases to trimming and J lost 5 bases, with 7 bases between them. Germline CDR1 and CDR2: MNHEY and SVGEGT. For the CDR3, the DNA is TGTGCCAGCAGTTACTCGAAGCCTACCGGGGAGCTGTTTTTT. Translation gives CASSYSKPTGELFF.

This clonotype was observed at least ten times. CDR3 region: CASSRDSLTYEQYF. CDR3 sequence (DNA): TGCGCCAGCAGCCGGGACAGTCTAACCTACGAGCAGTACTTC. The gene calls are TRBV4-1 and TRBJ2-7, with 7 bases identical to TRBD1. This CDR3 region has 14 residues. V trimming: 4 bases; J trimming: 2 bases; junction bases outside the gene matches: 5. Germline CDR1 is MGHRA and CDR2 is YSYEKL.

The sample holds a few counts of this clonotype. The rearrangement links TRBV6-5 to TRBJ2-2; D might be TRBD2 (5 bases). Germline CDR1 and CDR2: MNHEY and SVGAGI. The germline V and J ends were trimmed by 0 bases and 2 bases, with 10 bases remaining between them. The CDR3 contains 16 residues. The CDR3 sequence is CASSYSTRLNTGELFF. DNA of the CDR3: TGTGCCAGCAGTTACTCGACCAGACTAAACACCGGGGAGCTGTTTTTT.

The table lists this clonotype with many counts. The V gene is TRBV4-1, the J gene TRBJ1-5; D gene ambiguous. This CDR3 contains 11 residues. Trimming removed 0 bases from V and 6 bases from J, with 0 bases in between. CDR1 is MGHRA, CDR2 YSYEKL, per germline. As DNA, the CDR3 is TGCGCCAGCAGCCAAGATCAGCCCCAGCATTTT. Protein product: CASSQDQPQHF.

On this clonotype: A clone one base away is much larger, so this may be a read error. The chain joins TRBV28 to TRBJ1-5; tentatively, D is TRBD1 (6 bases). The germline CDR1 and CDR2 sequences are MDHEN and SYDVKM. Trimming cost V 10 bases and J 3 bases, with 16 bases left between them. The CDR3 loop spans 14 amino acids. The CDR3 loop reads CATRMTGLNQPQHF. As DNA, the CDR3 is TGTGCCACCCGGATGACAGGTCTCAATCAGCCCCAGCATTTT. Full variable domain (missing parts from reference TRBV28 and TRBJ1-5): DVKVTQSSRYLVKRTGEKVFLECVQDMDHENMFWYRQDPGLGLRLIYFSYDVKMKEKGDIPEGYSVSREKKERFSLILESASTNQTSMYLCATRMTGLNQPQHFGDGTRLSIL.